The T cell receptor beta chain described here comes from a study of early T cells in non-severe SARS-CoV-2 infection. Study overall: From unsorted whole blood, bulk RNA was sequenced, and the chains remained unpaired. Study-wide findings and caveats: CD4 and private specificities were missed by VDJdb matching, which favored anti-spike CD8 responses.

Each cDNA molecule carried a unique molecular identifier. TCRdb analysed the 5' RACE reads with MiXCR anew, one entry per CDR3 protein. The data contain 55,000 to 80,000 distinct CDR3 sequences, 8.8% of them singletons. Concerning this clonotype: Its cognate antigen is unknown.

This CDR3 has 12 residues. V was cut by 4 bases and J by 6 bases, with 13 bases left in between. Germline CDR1 reads SQVTM; CDR2 reads ANQGSEA. This receptor was taken from an adult who was a healthcare worker with PCR-confirmed SARS-CoV-2 infection or an uninfected control (not recorded which). This chain joins TRBV29-1 and TRBJ2-7, with unresolved D. The starting material was whole blood, obtained at baseline. The CDR3 here is CSVAETPREQYF. The CDR3 DNA reads as TGCAGCGTTGCTGAGACTCCCCGCGAGCAGTACTTC.